This passage covers 6 T cell receptor beta chains from one sample sequenced in a study of regulatory T cells in long-lasting Graves disease. Researchers made TCR beta libraries by using iRepertoire HTBI primers and running Arm-PCR on CDR3 regions. One entry per CDR3 protein results from TCRdb running MiXCR on the multiplex PCR reads. Found here are about 430,000 distinct CDR3 sequences, around 23% of them singletons; the top ten hold approximately 15%. Time point denoted: persistent/refractory GD, antithyroid drugs over 5 years with positive TRAb. Generation of the TCR library employed RNA extracted from PBMCs. The sample was peripheral blood mononuclear cells (PBMCs), taken when the disease was refractory, from a patient treated with antithyroid drugs. The receptor set was obtained from a female donor with Graves disease.

This clonotype was seen at least ten times. The rearrangement joins TRBV20-1 to TRBJ2-4, with 7 nucleotides matching TRBD1. Germline CDR1 DFQATT, CDR2 SNEGSKA (reference sequence). V was pared by 0 bases and J by 3 bases, with 2 bases of the junction left unmatched. This CDR3 spans 14 amino acids. CDR3 amino acids: CSARDGDSKNIQYF. The CDR3 DNA reads as TGCAGTGCTAGAGATGGGGACAGCAAAAACATTCAGTACTTC.

Concerning this clonotype itself: One end of the junction varies from germline; a read error may be responsible. The chain carries TRBV20-1 and TRBJ2-5; tentative D call: TRBD2 (5 bases). CDR3 size: 14 residues. CDR1 and CDR2 (germline): DFQATT, SNEGSKA (reference sequence). DNA for the CDR3: TGCAGTACTAGACCCCAACGTATCACGGAGACCCAGTACTTC. Encoded protein: CSTRPQRITETQYF.

There are a few counts of this clonotype. The chain joins TRBV4-1 to TRBJ2-2; the D gene is possibly TRBD2 (6 bases). The germline CDR1 and CDR2 sequences are MGHRA and YSYEKL. The CDR3 covers 17 residues. V gave up 1 base and J gave up 2 bases, with 14 bases separating them. CDR3 nucleotide sequence: TGCGCCAGCAGCCAAGCCCCCGGGGGAGCAAACACCGGGGAGCTGTTTTTT. This gives the protein CASSQAPGGANTGELFF.

The sample holds many counts of this clonotype. The rearrangement joins TRBV2 to TRBJ2-2; a possible D gene is TRBD2 (5 bases). V was shortened by 6 bases and J by 5 bases, with 13 bases between the two germline ends. This CDR3 has 14 amino acids. Per germline, CDR1 SNHLY and CDR2 FYNNEI. CDR3 region: CASRPGLGTGELFF. The CDR3 DNA sequence: TGTGCCAGCAGGCCCGGACTTGGAACCGGGGAGCTGTTTTTT.

This clonotype was observed a handful of times. The V gene is TRBV7-9, the J gene TRBJ2-2, with D maybe TRBD1 (5 bases). The CDR3 contains 13 residues. The germline V and J ends were trimmed by 7 bases and 6 bases, with 12 bases remaining between them. Per the germline V gene, CDR1 is SEHNR and CDR2 is FQNEAQ (reference sequence). CDR3 amino acids: CASTPGMAGELFF. Written as DNA, the CDR3 is TGTGCCAGCACCCCAGGGATGGCCGGGGAGCTGTTTTTT.

This clonotype came up many times. CDR3 region: CASSERPWDGYTF. DNA of the CDR3: TGTGCCAGCAGTGAGCGCCCATGGGATGGCTACACCTTC. The rearrangement joins TRBV6-1 to TRBJ1-2; D unresolved. Germline-derived CDR1 and CDR2 are MNHNS and SASEGT. The ends were cut back, 3 bases at V and 6 bases at J, with 11 bases in the middle. The CDR3 spans 13 residues.